This TCR beta chain stems from a study of response to subunit inactivated influenza vaccine. The germline CDR1 and CDR2 sequences are MNHEY and SVGEGT. The CDR3 is 13 residues long. The ends were cut back, 2 bases at V and 5 bases at J, with 10 bases in the middle. TCRdb reprocessed the RT-PCR reads via MiXCR and lists one record per CDR3 protein. The sample includes around 600,000 distinct CDR3 sequences, 11% seen only once; the top ten take approximately 11%. The same sample was also studied in work on T cells expressing NK-cell markers. This second study notes: Template switching by 5'RACE with UMIs generated the TCR beta cDNA. The authors derived TCR beta repertoires from sorted CD3+CD56+NKG2C+, CD3+CD56+NKG2C- and CD3+CD56-NKG2C+ T cells. Within the sequenced cohort of eight donors, seven exhibited HCMV seropositivity and one was seronegative. Restriction of the sorted population to alpha-beta TCR T cells was achieved in several experiments with an anti-gamma-delta TCR antibody. Dominant NKG2C+ clonotypes in roughly six donors made up about 1.0-8% of CD8+ T cells.

The sequences come from PBMCs from blood, collected on the day of vaccination. This receptor was taken from a man aged 50-60 years who received an inactivated influenza vaccine. The V and J genes are TRBV6-2 or TRBV6-3 and TRBJ2-7; no clear D. The CDR3 DNA is TGTGCCAGCAGTTACAATACCCCTGACGAGCAGTACTTC. It codes for CASSYNTPDEQYF.